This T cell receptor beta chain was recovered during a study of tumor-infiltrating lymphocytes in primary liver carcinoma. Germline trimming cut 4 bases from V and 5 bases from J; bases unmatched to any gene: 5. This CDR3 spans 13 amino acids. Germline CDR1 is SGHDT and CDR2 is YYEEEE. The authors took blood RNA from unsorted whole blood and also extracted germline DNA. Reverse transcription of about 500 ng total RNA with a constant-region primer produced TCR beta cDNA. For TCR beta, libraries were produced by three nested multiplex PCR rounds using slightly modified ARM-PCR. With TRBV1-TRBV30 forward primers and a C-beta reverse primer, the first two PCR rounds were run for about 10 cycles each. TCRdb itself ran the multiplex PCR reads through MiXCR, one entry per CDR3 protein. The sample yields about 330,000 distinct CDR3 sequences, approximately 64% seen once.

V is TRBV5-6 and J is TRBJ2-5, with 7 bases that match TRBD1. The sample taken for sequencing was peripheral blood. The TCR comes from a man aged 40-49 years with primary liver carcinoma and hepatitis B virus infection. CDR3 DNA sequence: TGTGCCAGCAGCCAAGGGGGCATTGAGACCCAGTACTTC. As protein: CASSQGGIETQYF.